This TCR beta chain originates from a study of Ad26.COV2.S vaccination and SARS-CoV-2 variants. For the study at large: The vaccine Ad26.COV2.S was put into the muscle once, or twice with 56 days between.

The CDR3 has 15 residues. The V gene lost 1 base and the J gene lost 0 bases, with 9 bases spanning the gap. Germline CDR1 is SGHTA and CDR2 is FQGNSA. Here immunoSEQ multiplex PCR was the method, and the copy in TCRdb shows in-frame clones only, minus some. This sample has roughly 420,000 clones, with over 75% found just once. Treatment reported: some 19 received Ad26.COV2.S at low or high dose, single or two shots; a few received placebo; per-sample allocation not given. Following the first vaccine or placebo injection, samples were taken on day 63. Participants' vaccine, an Ad26 vector, delivered Wuhan-strain SARS-CoV-2 spike. This clone was observed a few times.

The chain carries TRBV7-2 and TRBJ2-5; perhaps D is TRBD1 or TRBD2 (5 bases each). The clonotype originates from a person aged 18-65 years who received the Ad26.COV2.S COVID-19 vaccine or a placebo. The sequencing used peripheral blood, collected in a trial of Ad26.COV2.S vaccine versus placebo. The CDR3 DNA sequence: TGTGCCAGCAGCTTAGTAGGGGAGTACCAAGAGACCCAGTACTTC. Its translation: CASSLVGEYQETQYF.